One sample yielded the 22 T cell receptor beta chains listed below, sequenced in a study of blood T cell repertoires in COVID-19. Some clones are missing from TCRdb's copy, which holds only in-frame ones; the method was immunoSEQ multiplex PCR. Among over 120,000 clones, 75% to 85% were seen once, and the ten largest hold 4% to 5%. Input material: peripheral blood. The receptors derive from a woman in her seventies with COVID-19, enrolled during active disease.

The V and J genes are TRBV27 and TRBJ2-1; D is perhaps TRBD2 (6 bases). CDR3 length equals 13 residues. V was shortened by 7 bases and J by 7 bases, with 14 bases between the two germline ends. From germline, CDR1 is MNHEY and CDR2 SMNVEV (reference sequence). This chain's CDR3 is CASMPGVGNEQFF. The CDR3 region has the DNA TGTGCCAGCATGCCGGGAGTGGGGAATGAGCAGTTCTTC.

Turning to this clone: This same CDR3 is encoded by further DNA sequences in the sample. The chain combines TRBV5-1 with TRBJ2-7; TRBD2 is a possible D gene (6 bases). Trimming cost V 0 bases and J 6 bases, with 10 bases left between them. Germline V gene data show CDR1 as SGHRS and CDR2 as YFSETQ. This CDR3 contains 13 residues. Here the CDR3 reads CASSLGQGGEQYF. For the CDR3, the DNA is TGCGCCAGCAGCTTGGGGCAGGGAGGCGAGCAGTACTTC.

This rearrangement joins TRBV6-6 to TRBJ2-5; 11 nucleotides align to TRBD1. The CDR3 spans 15 residues. Trimming at V came to 3 bases and at J to 2 bases, leaving 2 bases not matched to a gene. Germline V CDR1 and CDR2: MNHNY, SVGAGI (reference sequence). CDR3 region: CASSYGTGGQETQYF. The CDR3 nucleotides read TGTGCCAGCAGTTATGGGACAGGGGGGCAAGAGACCCAGTACTTC.

This clone was detected only a few times. V usage is TRBV3-1 (or the pseudogene TRBV3-2) and J usage is TRBJ2-7; the D gene is possibly TRBD2 (6 bases). Per germline, CDR1 LGHDT and CDR2 YNNKEL (reference sequence). The CDR3 length is 15 residues. The germline V and J ends were trimmed by 0 bases and 3 bases, with 12 bases remaining between them. For the CDR3, the DNA is TGTGCCAGCAGCCAAGAGGGGGGTGACAGCTACGAGCAGTACTTC. Its translation is CASSQEGGDSYEQYF.

V usage is TRBV5-1 and J usage is TRBJ2-7; D is possibly TRBD1 (6 bases). This CDR3 region has 15 residues. Germline V gene data show CDR1 as SGHRS and CDR2 as YFSETQ. V dropped 0 bases and J dropped 6 bases, with 16 bases sitting between them. CDR3 loop: CASSLGGQGHLEQYF. In DNA, the CDR3 is TGCGCCAGCAGCTTGGGTGGGCAGGGACATCTCGAGCAGTACTTC.

This clone was detected only once. The V call is TRBV5-8, the J call TRBJ1-5, with D unclear. With 0 bases removed from V and 4 bases from J, the gap between germline ends came to 5 bases. Germline values: CDR1 SGHTS, CDR2 YDEGEE. The CDR3 extends over 13 amino acids. This CDR3 is CASSLVSNQPQHF. The CDR3 DNA sequence: TGTGCCAGCAGCTTGGTTTCGAATCAGCCCCAGCATTTT.

The chain combines TRBV18 with TRBJ2-5; TRBD1 matches 8 bases. J was trimmed by 3 bases and V by 4 bases; bases with no gene match: 13. The length of the CDR3 is 17 residues. Germline CDR1 and CDR2: KGHSH and LQKENI. The CDR3 nucleotides read TGTGCCAGCTCACTCTTTCTTCGGGACAGGAATGAAGAGACCCAGTACTTC. Amino acids: CASSLFLRDRNEETQYF.

The chain carries TRBV4-2 and TRBJ2-2; 7 positions match TRBD1. Germline V lookup: CDR1 LGHNA, CDR2 YNFKEQ. This CDR3 has 16 residues. Trimming cost V 4 bases and J 4 bases; bases outside gene matches: 9. CDR3 nucleotide sequence: TGTGCCAGCAGCCCGCGGACAGGTCTTGTCACCGGGGAGCTGTTTTTT. Amino acids: CASSPRTGLVTGELFF.

This clone appeared a single time. V and J are TRBV30 and TRBJ1-6, with D possibly being TRBD1 (6 bases). The length of the CDR3 is 13 residues. Per the germline V gene, CDR1 is GTSNPN and CDR2 is SVGIG (reference sequence). Trimming shortened V by 3 bases and J by 14 bases, and 17 bases separated the two germline ends. CDR3: CAWSWGQGTSLHF. The CDR3 nucleotides are TGTGCCTGGAGCTGGGGCCAGGGGACATCCCTCCACTTT.

V and J are TRBV6-2 or TRBV6-3 and TRBJ1-5, with D possibly being TRBD1 (5 bases). Per germline, CDR1 MNHEY and CDR2 SVGEGT. The germline V and J ends were trimmed by 2 bases and 3 bases, with 11 bases remaining between them. This CDR3 spans 15 amino acids. In DNA, the CDR3 is TGTGCCAGCAGTTACCGAAGGGGTCCCAATCAGCCCCAGCATTTT. Its translation is CASSYRRGPNQPQHF.

The CDR3 reads CASSSGTVLNTEAFF. The CDR3 bases are TGCGCCAGCAGCTCCGGGACAGTTCTGAACACTGAAGCTTTCTTT. This rearrangement joins TRBV5-1 to TRBJ1-1, with 7 bases fitting TRBD1. The germline V gene encodes CDR1 SGHRS and CDR2 YFSETQ. This CDR3 spans 15 amino acids. V gave up 3 bases and J gave up 0 bases; unmatched junction bases: 5.

This chain joins TRBV5-6 and TRBJ1-1; D possibly corresponds to TRBD1 (5 bases). This CDR3 is 14 amino acids long. CDR1 SGHDT and CDR2 YYEEEE come from the germline V gene. V lost 0 bases to trimming and J lost 7 bases, with 13 bases between them. DNA of the CDR3: TGTGCCAGCAGCTTGGCCGGTGTGGGGGGTGAAGCTTTCTTT. Its protein product is CASSLAGVGGEAFF.

The rearrangement links TRBV6-6 to TRBJ2-7; TRBD1 might be the D (5 bases). Germline-derived CDR1 and CDR2 are MNHNY and SVGAGI (reference sequence). The CDR3 consists of 14 residues. Trimming removed 4 bases from V and 5 bases from J, with 15 bases in between. CDR3 bases: TGTGCCAGCAGTTCCACGGGCAGGGCCAACGAGCAGTACTTC. Its translation is CASSSTGRANEQYF.

The gene calls are TRBV30 and TRBJ1-6, with 7 nucleotides matching TRBD1. V lost 4 bases and J lost 13; bases outside the gene matches: 16. The CDR3 contains 15 residues. Germline loops: CDR1 GTSNPN, CDR2 SVGIG (reference sequence). CDR3 DNA: TGTGCCTGGACTTCCCCGCGACAGGGCTTTGATCCCCTCCACTTT. This sequence encodes CAWTSPRQGFDPLHF. Using reference TRBV30 and TRBJ1-6 for the parts outside the CDR3, the full variable domain is SQTIHQWPATLVQPVGSPLSLECTVEGTSNPNLYWYRQAAGRGLQLLFYSVGIGQISSEVPQNLSASRPQDRQFILSSKKLLLSDSGFYLCAWTSPRQGFDPLHFGNGTRLTVT.

This clone turned up a few times. The CDR3 protein is CASSLESAGEQYF. In nucleotides, the CDR3 is TGTGCCAGCAGCTTAGAATCAGCGGGGGAGCAGTACTTC. The rearrangement joins TRBV11-2 to TRBJ2-7, with 7 bases identical to TRBD2. This CDR3 has 13 amino acids. Per germline, CDR1 SGHAT and CDR2 FQNNGV. The trim removed 0 bases at V and 7 bases at J, leaving 3 bases unmatched.

The chain joins TRBV14 to TRBJ1-6; possible D gene TRBD1, 6 bases. Trimming stripped 1 base from V and 13 bases from J, with 11 bases between. Germline CDR1 and CDR2: SGHDN and FVKESK. The CDR3 totals 13 residues. CDR3 DNA sequence: TGTGCCAGCAGCCAAGGAGTGGGGGCCCCCCTCCACTTT. Amino acids: CASSQGVGAPLHF.

The rearrangement uses TRBV4-1 and TRBJ1-1; tentatively, D is TRBD1 (6 bases). Trimming removed 5 bases from V and 4 bases from J, with 11 bases in between. Looked up from germline, CDR1 is MGHRA and CDR2 is YSYEKL. The CDR3 extends over 13 amino acids. The CDR3 loop is CASSGQLGTEAFF. In DNA, the CDR3 is TGCGCCAGCAGCGGACAGTTGGGCACTGAAGCTTTCTTT.

The V and J genes are TRBV7-9 and TRBJ2-3, with D possibly matching TRBD1 (6 bases). Germline lookup yields CDR1 SEHNR and CDR2 FQNEAQ (reference sequence). This CDR3 contains 14 residues. Trimming cost V 6 bases and J 4 bases, with 14 bases left between them. CDR3 sequence: CASRGAGMADTQYF. In DNA form, the CDR3 reads TGTGCCAGCAGGGGGGCAGGGATGGCAGATACGCAGTATTTT.

The rearrangement uses TRBV10-3 and TRBJ2-3; TRBD2 is a possible D gene (6 bases). CDR3 size: 17 residues. Trimming cost V 0 bases and J 0 bases, with 13 bases left between them. Germline-derived CDR1 and CDR2 are ENHRY and SYGVKD. DNA for the CDR3: TGTGCCATCAGTGAGTCGAATTGGGGGACTAGCACAGATACGCAGTATTTT. The encoded protein is CAISESNWGTSTDTQYF.

The sample holds a few counts of this clone. This chain joins TRBV6-5 and TRBJ1-2; the D gene is possibly TRBD1 (5 bases). V shed 1 base and J shed 4 bases, with 7 bases lying between them. CDR3 length: 13 residues. Germline CDR1 and CDR2: MNHEY and SVGAGI. In DNA form, the CDR3 reads TGTGCCAGCAGTTACTTAGGGGCCTATGGCTACACCTTC. Translated: CASSYLGAYGYTF.

This chain uses TRBV5-4 with TRBJ1-1; 10 bases are a match to TRBD1. This CDR3 region has 14 residues. V shed 0 bases and J 5 bases; nucleotides not matched to a gene: 1. Looked up from germline, CDR1 is SGHNT and CDR2 is YYREEE (reference sequence). The CDR3 sequence is CASSLGQGATEAFF. The CDR3 DNA follows: TGTGCCAGCAGCTTGGGACAGGGGGCTACTGAAGCTTTCTTT.

As DNA, the CDR3 is TGTGCCAGCAGCTTGGCGGGGGATTACAATGAGCAGTTCTTC. Translated: CASSLAGDYNEQFF. This chain joins TRBV7-9 and TRBJ2-1; 7 bases map to TRBD2. The germline V gene has CDR1 SEHNR and CDR2 FQNEAQ (reference sequence). Trimming cost V 3 bases and J 4 bases; bases outside gene matches: 3. CDR3 length: 14 residues.